The rows below give T cell receptor beta chains drawn from one sample of a study of early T cells in non-severe SARS-CoV-2 infection. MiXCR, applied by TCRdb to the 5' RACE reads, yields one record per CDR3 protein. The sample consists of 75,000 or so distinct CDR3 sequences, 13% to 15% of them appearing once. The sample was whole blood. These receptors were obtained from an adult who was a healthcare worker with PCR-confirmed SARS-CoV-2 infection or an uninfected control (not recorded which). Both conserved end residues are part of each CDR3. D genes are given only for firm matches. The size field is filled for only some rows; it gives once, few, many or a size class.

d_gene	abundance	v_gene	j_gene	CDR3nt	CDR3aa
-	-	TRBV28	TRBJ2-7	TGTGCCAGCAGTTTTACTACGGGGCAGGGTAGCTACGAGCAGTACTTC	CASSFTTGQGSYEQYF
-	-	TRBV27	TRBJ2-3	TGTGCCAGCAGTCCGGACACGGGGGGCACTACAGATACGCAGTATTTT	CASSPDTGGTTDTQYF
TRBD1	-	TRBV10-2	TRBJ1-6	TGCGCCAGCGCCCCGACCTGGACAGGGTGGAATTCACCCCTCCACTTT	CASAPTWTGWNSPLHF
TRBD1	many	TRBV5-4	TRBJ1-2	TGTGCCAGCAGTTGGGACAGTCTCTATGGCTACACCTTC	CASSWDSLYGYTF
-	many	TRBV5-4	TRBJ1-1	TGTGCCAGCAGCTTACTACGAACCAGGAACACTGAAGCTTTCTTT	CASSLLRTRNTEAFF
TRBD2	few	TRBV7-3	TRBJ2-1	TGTGCCAGCAGCTTAATTAGCGGGGGGTCCGGTGAGCAGTTCTTC	CASSLISGGSGEQFF
-	-	TRBV5-5	TRBJ2-5	TGTGCCAGCAGCCCATCACCTAACAGGAGGGGAGAGACCCAGTACTTC	CASSPSPNRRGETQYF
TRBD2	many	TRBV6-4	TRBJ2-3	TGTGCCAGCAGTGTTGCGGGGGGCGGTGATACGCAGTATTTT	CASSVAGGGDTQYF
-	few	TRBV30	TRBJ2-5	TGTGCCTGGAGTATGGGCCTAGCATCGGAGACCCAGTACTTC	CAWSMGLASETQYF
-	-	TRBV19	TRBJ1-2	TGTGCCAGTAGTATCCCATCCGGCTACACCTTC	CASSIPSGYTF
-	few	TRBV7-2	TRBJ2-5	TGTGCCAGCAGCTTCCGACAGGTCCTAGAGACCCAGTACTTC	CASSFRQVLETQYF
TRBD2	many	TRBV7-3	TRBJ2-1	TGTGCCAGCAGCTTATCGACTAGCGGGGTTTACAATGAGCAGTTCTTC	CASSLSTSGVYNEQFF
TRBD1	-	TRBV28	TRBJ1-4	TGTGCCAGCCAGGGACAGGGATTTGAAAAACTGTTTTTT	CASQGQGFEKLFF
TRBD2	-	TRBV30	TRBJ2-1	TGTGCCTGGAGGGGAGGGCCCCAGCTCGAGCAGTTCTTC	CAWRGGPQLEQFF
-	-	TRBV29-1	TRBJ1-1	TGCAGCGTTGCTGTTTCTTCGGAAGCTTTCTTT	CSVAVSSEAFF
-	-	TRBV29-1	TRBJ1-1	TGCAGCGTTAAGGGGAACACTGAAGCTTTCTTT	CSVKGNTEAFF
-	few	TRBV6-2/TRBV6-3	TRBJ1-6	TGTGCCAGCAGTTACGGACAAATTGATTCCTATAATTCACCCCTCCACTTT	CASSYGQIDSYNSPLHF
-	-	TRBV7-6	TRBJ2-5	TGTGCCAGCAGCTTGACTAGTTCTGAGACCCAGTACTTC	CASSLTSSETQYF
-	few	TRBV20-1	TRBJ2-3	TGCAGTGTGAGGCCTCGGGATTGGGATACGCAGTATTTT	CSVRPRDWDTQYF
-	-	TRBV29-1	TRBJ2-1	TGCAGCGTTGAAGACGGATACAATGAGCAGTTCTTC	CSVEDGYNEQFF
-	-	TRBV5-1	TRBJ2-3	TGCGCCAGCAGCTTGGTGATACCAGTCACAGATACGCAGTATTTT	CASSLVIPVTDTQYF
-	-	TRBV28	TRBJ1-6	TGTGCCAGCAGCTCCGACCCGGGCCCACCCCTCCACTTT	CASSSDPGPPLHF
-	many	TRBV9	TRBJ2-2	TGTGCCAGCAGCGTAGTTCTAGGCGGGGAGCTGTTTTTT	CASSVVLGGELFF
TRBD2	-	TRBV29-1	TRBJ2-2	TGCAGCGTACTAGCGGGGGGTAACACCGGGGAGCTGTTTTTT	CSVLAGGNTGELFF
-	few	TRBV3-1	TRBJ1-6	TGTGCCAGCAGCCTTGGCAGGCAATCTAATTCACCCCTCCACTTT	CASSLGRQSNSPLHF
-	-	TRBV5-1	TRBJ2-3	TGCGCCAGCAGCTTCACGGGGGGCACAGATACGCAGTATTTT	CASSFTGGTDTQYF
-	-	TRBV29-1	TRBJ2-4	TGCAGCGTCTCTACAGGAAACATTCAGTACTTC	CSVSTGNIQYF
-	-	TRBV29-1	TRBJ2-2	TGCAGTTTCGGTAACACCGGGGAGCTGTTTTTT	CSFGNTGELFF
-	many	TRBV12-3/TRBV12-4	TRBJ2-3	TGTGCCAGCAGTTTAGTGCTAGCCAGCACAGATACGCAGTATTTT	CASSLVLASTDTQYF
-	-	TRBV6-1	TRBJ2-5	TGTGCCAGCAGAGAGTATCTAGCGTCCGAAGAGACCCAGTACTTC	CASREYLASEETQYF
-	few	TRBV30	TRBJ2-6	TGTGCCTGGAGTGGGACCTCTGGGGCCAACGTCCTGACTTTC	CAWSGTSGANVLTF
-	-	TRBV5-1	TRBJ2-7	TGCGCCAGCAGCTTGGCGGGGTCCAACGAGCAGTACTTC	CASSLAGSNEQYF
-	few	TRBV5-1	TRBJ1-5	TGCGCCAGCAGCTTTGGGCAGGGTCAGGAGCCCCAGCATTTT	CASSFGQGQEPQHF
-	many	TRBV27	TRBJ1-3	TGTGCCAGCAGTAAGGGGGGCGCGCGGGCCTCTGGAAACACCATATATTTT	CASSKGGARASGNTIYF
-	few	TRBV29-1	TRBJ1-1	TGCAGCGTTGAAGTCGGTGGGGGAGCCGGCGCTTTCTTT	CSVEVGGGAGAFF
TRBD2	few	TRBV11-2	TRBJ2-3	TGTGCCAGCAGCTACCGACGGCGGGGGGACACAGATACGCAGTATTTT	CASSYRRRGDTDTQYF
-	-	TRBV28	TRBJ2-2	TGTGCCAGCAGCCTTCGGGGCACGATGGGGGAGCTGTTTTTT	CASSLRGTMGELFF
-	-	TRBV9	TRBJ2-2	TGTGCCAGCAGCCCAGACGTCGCCGGGGAGCTGTTTTTT	CASSPDVAGELFF
-	many	TRBV28	TRBJ2-3	TGTGCCAGCAGTATCCGTCAGGGTAGTGTGACAGATACGCAGTATTTT	CASSIRQGSVTDTQYF
-	few	TRBV29-1	TRBJ1-2	TGCAGCTCAATCCCCATGGGGGGGGCTGGAGGCTACACCTTC	CSSIPMGGAGGYTF
-	once	TRBV6-1	TRBJ2-3	TGTGCCAGCAGTGAAGGTTGGGTTGGAAATACGCAGTATTTT	CASSEGWVGNTQYF
-	-	TRBV11-2	TRBJ2-5	TGTGCCAGCAGGATGGGGGGCGAGACCCAGTACTTC	CASRMGGETQYF
-	few	TRBV29-1	TRBJ2-7	TGCAGCGTTAGAGGGGTCTACGAGCAGTACTTC	CSVRGVYEQYF